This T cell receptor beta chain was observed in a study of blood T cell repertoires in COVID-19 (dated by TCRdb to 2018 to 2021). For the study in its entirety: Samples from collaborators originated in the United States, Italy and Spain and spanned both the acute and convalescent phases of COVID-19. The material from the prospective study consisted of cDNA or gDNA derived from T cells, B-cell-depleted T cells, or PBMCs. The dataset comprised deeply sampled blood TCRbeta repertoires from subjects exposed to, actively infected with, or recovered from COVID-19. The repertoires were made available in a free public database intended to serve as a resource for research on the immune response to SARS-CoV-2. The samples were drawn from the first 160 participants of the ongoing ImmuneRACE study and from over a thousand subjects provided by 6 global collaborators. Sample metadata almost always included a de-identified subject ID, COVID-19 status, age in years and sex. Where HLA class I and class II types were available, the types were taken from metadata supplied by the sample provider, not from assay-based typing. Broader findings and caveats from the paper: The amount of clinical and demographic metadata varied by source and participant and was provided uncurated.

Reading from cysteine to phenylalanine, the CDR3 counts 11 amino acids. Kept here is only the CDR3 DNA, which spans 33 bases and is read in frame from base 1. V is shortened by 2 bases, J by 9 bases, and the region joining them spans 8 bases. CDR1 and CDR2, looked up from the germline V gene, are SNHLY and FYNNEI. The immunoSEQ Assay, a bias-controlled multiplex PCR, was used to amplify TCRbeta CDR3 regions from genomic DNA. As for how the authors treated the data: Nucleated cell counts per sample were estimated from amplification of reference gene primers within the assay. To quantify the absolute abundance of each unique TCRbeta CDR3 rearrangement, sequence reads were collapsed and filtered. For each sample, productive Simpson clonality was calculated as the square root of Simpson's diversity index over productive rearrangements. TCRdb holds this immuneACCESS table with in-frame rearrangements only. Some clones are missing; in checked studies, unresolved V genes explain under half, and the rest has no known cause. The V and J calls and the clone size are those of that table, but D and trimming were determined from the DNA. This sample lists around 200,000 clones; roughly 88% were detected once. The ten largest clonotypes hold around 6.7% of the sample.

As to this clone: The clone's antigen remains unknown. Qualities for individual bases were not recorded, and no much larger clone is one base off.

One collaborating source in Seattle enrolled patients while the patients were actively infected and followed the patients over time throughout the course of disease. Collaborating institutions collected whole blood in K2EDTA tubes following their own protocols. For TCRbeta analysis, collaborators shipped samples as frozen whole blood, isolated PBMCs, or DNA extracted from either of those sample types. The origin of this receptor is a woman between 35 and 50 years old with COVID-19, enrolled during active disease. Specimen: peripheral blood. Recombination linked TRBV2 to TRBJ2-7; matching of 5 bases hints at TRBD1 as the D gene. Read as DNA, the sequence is TGTGCCAGCAGTGAAACAGGTCGGCAGTACTTC. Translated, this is CASSETGRQYF.